This T cell receptor beta chain was captured by sequencing in a study of PD-1 blockade in classical Hodgkin lymphoma. General study findings and limits: Complete responders showed a baseline diversity that resembled the diversity of newly diagnosed patients. It was reported that newly diagnosed patients had less baseline TCR diversity than healthy donors. The authors excluded patients who started nivolumab under 1 year after ASCT.

Method: immunoSEQ multiplex PCR; TCRdb's copy keeps in-frame clones and lacks some. This repertoire shows around 10,000 clones, 60% to 80% found once; its top ten account for roughly 35%. To note about this clone: Its antigen is unknown.

Each of the patients experienced relapse following autologous stem cell transplantation, and their brentuximab vedotin exposure differed. The patients, who had relapsed/refractory classical Hodgkin lymphoma, achieved best responses of complete response, partial response or progressive disease. The CDR3 runs to 15 residues. The germline gives CDR1 MDHEN, CDR2 SYDVKM. Trimming cost V 0 bases and J 3 bases, with 12 bases left between them. The material sequenced was peripheral blood mononuclear cells (PBMCs), taken before the second cycle of nivolumab. V and J are TRBV28 and TRBJ2-7; D gene uncertain. The receptor was isolated from a human donor with classical Hodgkin lymphoma. The CDR3 spells CASSLWTRTIYEQYF. The CDR3 bases are TGTGCCAGCAGTTTATGGACAAGAACCATCTACGAGCAGTACTTC.